This T cell receptor (beta chain) was recorded in a study of regulatory T cells in long-lasting Graves disease. Indicated time point: persistent/refractory GD, antithyroid drugs over 5 years with positive TRAb. Making the TCR library involved RNA that had been extracted from PBMCs. Findings and limits, study-wide: Persistent Graves' patients showed less TCR diversity than newly diagnosed ones.

Building the TCR beta libraries relied on iRepertoire HTBI primers, and CDR3 regions underwent Arm-PCR. TCRdb re-derived calls from the multiplex PCR reads in MiXCR, one entry per CDR3 protein. The sample has 500,000 to 700,000 distinct CDR3 sequences, 25% to 30% seen once; the top ten hold about two fifths. CDR3 length: 16 residues. The germline V and J ends were trimmed by 5 bases and 7 bases, with 23 bases remaining between them. Germline assignment: CDR1 SEHNR and CDR2 FQNEAQ (reference sequence). For this clonotype: Its antigen remains unidentified.

V gene TRBV7-9 combines with J gene TRBJ2-5; possibly TRBD2 for D (6 bases). The specimen comprised peripheral blood mononuclear cells (PBMCs), sampled when the disease was refractory, from a patient treated with antithyroid drugs. This sequence was found in a female donor with Graves disease. This CDR3 reads CASSPSAGTDGGTQYF. As DNA, the CDR3 is TGTGCCAGCAGCCCATCGGCGGGAACAGACGGGGGGACCCAGTACTTC. Full variable domain (remainder filled in from reference TRBV7-9 and TRBJ2-5): DTGVSQNPRHKITKRGQNVTFRCDPISEHNRLYWYRQTLGQGPEFLTYFQNEAQLEKSRLLSDRFSAERPKGSFSTLEIQRTEQGDSAMYLCASSPSAGTDGGTQYFGPGTRLLVL.